This T cell receptor (beta chain) originates from a study of human thymus T cells. The ends lost 8 bases at V and 10 bases at J; junction bases unmatched: 20. The germline V gene encodes CDR1 MDHEN and CDR2 SYDVKM. The CDR3 has 16 amino acids. In corrective heart surgery, resections were taken, and these provided the thymus tissue. Donors consisted of healthy Finnish infants (having corrective surgery for congenital heart defects). Only in-frame clones appear in the TCRdb table, and some are missing; sequencing was by immunoSEQ multiplex PCR. This repertoire shows roughly 77,000 clones, 90% to 95% found once; its top ten account for around 0.03%.

The clonotype originates from a girl less than two years old with a congenital heart defect but otherwise immunologically healthy. The rearrangement links TRBV28 to TRBJ1-5; 7 nucleotides align to TRBD1. The specimen sequenced was thymus tissue. DNA of the CDR3: TGTGCCAGCGATACCCCTACAGGGGCCTGTAATAGCCCCCAGCATTTT. Its protein product is CASDTPTGACNSPQHF.